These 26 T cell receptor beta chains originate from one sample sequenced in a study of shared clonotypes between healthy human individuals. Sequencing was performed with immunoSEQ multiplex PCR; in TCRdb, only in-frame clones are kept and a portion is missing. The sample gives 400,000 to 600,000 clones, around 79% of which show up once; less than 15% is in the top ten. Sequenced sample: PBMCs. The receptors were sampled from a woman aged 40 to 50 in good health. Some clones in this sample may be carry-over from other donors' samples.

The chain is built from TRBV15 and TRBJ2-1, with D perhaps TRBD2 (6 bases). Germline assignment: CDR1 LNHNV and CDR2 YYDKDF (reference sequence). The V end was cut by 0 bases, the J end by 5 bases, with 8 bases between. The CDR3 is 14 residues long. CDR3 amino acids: CATSREKRDNEQFF. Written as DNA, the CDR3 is TGTGCCACCAGCAGAGAGAAGCGGGACAATGAGCAGTTCTTC.

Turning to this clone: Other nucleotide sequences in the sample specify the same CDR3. The CDR3 reads CASSPEMNTEAFF. In nucleotides, the CDR3 is TGTGCCAGCTCACCAGAGATGAACACTGAAGCTTTCTTT. The J gene is TRBJ1-1, the V gene TRBV18; D is unclear. The length of the CDR3 is 13 residues. CDR1 is KGHSH, CDR2 LQKENI, per germline. V was pared by 2 bases and J by 0 bases, with 4 bases between.

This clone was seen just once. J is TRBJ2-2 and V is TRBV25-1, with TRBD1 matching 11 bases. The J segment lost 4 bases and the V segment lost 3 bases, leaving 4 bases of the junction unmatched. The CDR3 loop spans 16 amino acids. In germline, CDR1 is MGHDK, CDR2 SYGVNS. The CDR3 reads CASSDWGTGGTGELFF. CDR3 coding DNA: TGTGCCAGCAGTGATTGGGGGACAGGGGGCACCGGGGAGCTGTTTTTT.

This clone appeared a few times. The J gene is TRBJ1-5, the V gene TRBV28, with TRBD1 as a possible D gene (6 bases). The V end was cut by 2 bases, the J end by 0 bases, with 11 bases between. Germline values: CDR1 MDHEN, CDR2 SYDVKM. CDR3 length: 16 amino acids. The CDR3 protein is CASSLEGGYSNQPQHF. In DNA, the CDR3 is TGTGCCAGCAGTTTAGAGGGGGGGTATAGCAATCAGCCCCAGCATTTT.

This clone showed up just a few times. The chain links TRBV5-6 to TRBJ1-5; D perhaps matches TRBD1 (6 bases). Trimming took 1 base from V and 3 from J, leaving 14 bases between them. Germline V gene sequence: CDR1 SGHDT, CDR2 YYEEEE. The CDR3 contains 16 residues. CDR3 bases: TGTGCCAGCAGCTTGTTCCGGGACAACACCAATCAGCCCCAGCATTTT. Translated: CASSLFRDNTNQPQHF.

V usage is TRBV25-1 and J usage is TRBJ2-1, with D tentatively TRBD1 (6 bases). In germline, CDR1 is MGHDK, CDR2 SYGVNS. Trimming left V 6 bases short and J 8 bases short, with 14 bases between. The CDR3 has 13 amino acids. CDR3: CASRTTGSDEQFF. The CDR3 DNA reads TGTGCCAGCAGGACCACAGGGTCGGATGAGCAGTTCTTC. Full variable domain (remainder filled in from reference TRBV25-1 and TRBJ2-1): EADIYQTPRYLVIGTGKKITLECSQTMGHDKMYWYQQDPGMELHLIHYSYGVNSTEKGDLSSESTVSRIRTEHFPLTLESARPSHTSQYLCASRTTGSDEQFFGPGTRLTVL.

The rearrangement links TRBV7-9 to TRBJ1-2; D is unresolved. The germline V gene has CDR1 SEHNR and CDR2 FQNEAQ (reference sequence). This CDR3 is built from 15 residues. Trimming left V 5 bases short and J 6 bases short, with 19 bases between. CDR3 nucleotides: TGTGCCAGCAGCCCCCGTTCGCTGGGCGGGGATGGCTACACCTTC. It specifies CASSPRSLGGDGYTF.

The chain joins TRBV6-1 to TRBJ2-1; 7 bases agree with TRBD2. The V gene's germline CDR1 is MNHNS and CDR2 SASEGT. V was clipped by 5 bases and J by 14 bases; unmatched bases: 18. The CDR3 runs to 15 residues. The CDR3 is CASSIGVAGPKGKFF. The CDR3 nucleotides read TGTGCCAGCAGTATCGGGGTAGCGGGTCCCAAAGGGAAGTTCTTC.

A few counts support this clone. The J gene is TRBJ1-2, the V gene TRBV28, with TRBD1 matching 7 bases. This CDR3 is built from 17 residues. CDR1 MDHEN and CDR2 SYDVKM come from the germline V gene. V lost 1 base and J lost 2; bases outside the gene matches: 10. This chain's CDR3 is CASSLFNLDRRNYGYTF. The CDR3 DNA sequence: TGTGCCAGCAGTTTATTCAATTTGGACAGGCGGAACTATGGCTACACCTTC.

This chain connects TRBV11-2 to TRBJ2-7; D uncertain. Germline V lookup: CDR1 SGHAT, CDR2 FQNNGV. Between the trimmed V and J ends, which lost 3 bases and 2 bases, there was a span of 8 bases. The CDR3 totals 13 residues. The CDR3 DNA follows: TGTGCCAGCAGCTTCAACAAGCCCTACGAGCAGTACTTC. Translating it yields CASSFNKPYEQYF.

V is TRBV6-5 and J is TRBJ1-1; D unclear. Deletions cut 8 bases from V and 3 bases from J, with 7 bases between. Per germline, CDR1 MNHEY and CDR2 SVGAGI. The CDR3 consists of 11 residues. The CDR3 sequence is CASLRDTEAFF. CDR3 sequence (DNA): TGTGCCAGCTTGAGGGACACTGAAGCTTTCTTT.

The CDR3 DNA follows: TGCAGCGTTGGCCGGGGCACAGATACGCAGTATTTT. It encodes CSVGRGTDTQYF. The gene calls are TRBV29-1 and TRBJ2-3; no firm D call. This CDR3 is 12 amino acids long. V lost 4 bases to trimming and J lost 1 base, with 6 bases between them. Germline CDR1 and CDR2: SQVTM and ANQGSEA.

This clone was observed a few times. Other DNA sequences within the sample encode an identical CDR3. Here the CDR3 reads CASSLGQGGEKLFF. CDR3 sequence (DNA): TGTGCCAGCAGCTTAGGACAGGGAGGCGAAAAACTGTTTTTT. This chain connects TRBV7-9 to TRBJ1-4; 7 bases line up with TRBD1. V lost 1 base to trimming and J lost 8 bases; unmatched junction nucleotides: 4. The length of the CDR3 is 14 residues. From germline, CDR1 is SEHNR and CDR2 FQNEAQ (reference sequence).

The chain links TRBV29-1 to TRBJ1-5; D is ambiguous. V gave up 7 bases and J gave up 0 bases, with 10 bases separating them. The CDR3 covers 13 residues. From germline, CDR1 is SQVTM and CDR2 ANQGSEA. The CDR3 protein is CSARDNSNQPQHF. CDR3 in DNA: TGCAGCGCCCGAGATAATAGCAATCAGCCCCAGCATTTT.

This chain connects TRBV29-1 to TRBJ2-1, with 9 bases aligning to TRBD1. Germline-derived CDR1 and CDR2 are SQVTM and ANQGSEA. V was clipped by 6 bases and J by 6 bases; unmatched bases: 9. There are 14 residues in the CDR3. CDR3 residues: CSVGRGTGINEQFF. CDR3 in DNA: TGCAGCGTGGGACGCGGGACAGGGATCAATGAGCAGTTCTTC.

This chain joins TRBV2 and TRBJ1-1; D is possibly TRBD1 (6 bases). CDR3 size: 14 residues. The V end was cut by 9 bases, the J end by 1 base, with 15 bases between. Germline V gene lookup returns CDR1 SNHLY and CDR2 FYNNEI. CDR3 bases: TGTGCCAGTACCCTCGGGACACGGAACACTGAAGCTTTCTTT. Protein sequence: CASTLGTRNTEAFF.

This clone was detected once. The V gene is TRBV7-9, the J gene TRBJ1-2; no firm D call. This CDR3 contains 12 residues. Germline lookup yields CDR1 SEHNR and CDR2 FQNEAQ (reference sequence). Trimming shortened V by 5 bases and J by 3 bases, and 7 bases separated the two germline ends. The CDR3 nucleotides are TGTGCCAGCAGCCCCTTCTACTATGGCTACACCTTC. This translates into CASSPFYYGYTF.

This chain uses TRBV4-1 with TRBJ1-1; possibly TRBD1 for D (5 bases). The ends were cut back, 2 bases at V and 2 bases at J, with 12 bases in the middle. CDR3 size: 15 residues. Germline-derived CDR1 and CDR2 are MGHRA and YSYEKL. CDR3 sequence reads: CASSQLLTANTEAFF. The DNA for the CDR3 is TGCGCCAGCAGCCAACTCTTGACAGCCAACACTGAAGCTTTCTTT.

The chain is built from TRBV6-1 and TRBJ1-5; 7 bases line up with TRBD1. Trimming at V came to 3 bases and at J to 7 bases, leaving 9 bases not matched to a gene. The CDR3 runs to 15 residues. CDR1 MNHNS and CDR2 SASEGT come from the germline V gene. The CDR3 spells CASSDSQGEWQPQHF. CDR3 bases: TGTGCCAGCAGTGATTCCCAGGGGGAATGGCAGCCCCAGCATTTT.

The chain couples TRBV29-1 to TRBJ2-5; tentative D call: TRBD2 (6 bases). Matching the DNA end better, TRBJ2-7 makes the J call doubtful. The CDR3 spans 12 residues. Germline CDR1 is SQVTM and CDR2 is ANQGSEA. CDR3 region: CSVVTSSHEQYF. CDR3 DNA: TGCAGCGTTGTAACTAGCTCTCACGAGCAGTACTTC.

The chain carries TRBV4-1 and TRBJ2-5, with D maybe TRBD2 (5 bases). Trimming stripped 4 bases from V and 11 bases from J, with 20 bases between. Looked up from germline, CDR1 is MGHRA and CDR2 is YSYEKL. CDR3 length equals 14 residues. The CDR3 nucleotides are TGCGCCAGCAGCCCTCAGATTGGGTCGGAGGAGCAGTACTTC. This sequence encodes CASSPQIGSEEQYF.

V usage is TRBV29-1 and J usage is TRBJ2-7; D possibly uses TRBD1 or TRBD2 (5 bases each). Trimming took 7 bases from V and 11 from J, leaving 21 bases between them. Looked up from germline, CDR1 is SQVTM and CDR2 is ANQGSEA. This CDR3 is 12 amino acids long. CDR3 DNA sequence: TGCAGCGGAAGCCATGGCCGGGGACGGGAGTACTTC. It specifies CSGSHGRGREYF.

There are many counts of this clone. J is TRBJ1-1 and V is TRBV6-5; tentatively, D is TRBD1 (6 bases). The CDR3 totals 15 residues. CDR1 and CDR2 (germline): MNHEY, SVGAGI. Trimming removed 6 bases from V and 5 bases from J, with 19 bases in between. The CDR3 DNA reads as TGTGCCAGCAGACCTATTTCACAGGGATCGACTGAAGCTTTCTTT. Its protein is CASRPISQGSTEAFF.

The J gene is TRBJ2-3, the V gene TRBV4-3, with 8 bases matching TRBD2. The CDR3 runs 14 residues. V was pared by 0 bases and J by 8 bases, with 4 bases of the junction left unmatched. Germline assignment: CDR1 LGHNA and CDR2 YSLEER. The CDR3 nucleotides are TGCGCCAGCAGCCAAGAGTTGCTAGCGGGTACGCAGTATTTT. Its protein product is CASSQELLAGTQYF.

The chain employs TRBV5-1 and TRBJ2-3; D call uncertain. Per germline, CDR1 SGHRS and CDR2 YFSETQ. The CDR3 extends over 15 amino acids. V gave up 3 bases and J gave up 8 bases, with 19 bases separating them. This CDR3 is CASSSTHSSPGTQYF. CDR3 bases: TGCGCCAGCAGCTCGACCCATTCGTCCCCCGGTACGCAGTATTTT.

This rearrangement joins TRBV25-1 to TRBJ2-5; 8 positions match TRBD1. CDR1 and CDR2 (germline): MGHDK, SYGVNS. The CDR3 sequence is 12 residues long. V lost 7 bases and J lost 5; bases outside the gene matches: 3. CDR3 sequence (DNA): TGTGCCAGCACCAGGGGGCAGGAGACCCAGTACTTC. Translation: CASTRGQETQYF.